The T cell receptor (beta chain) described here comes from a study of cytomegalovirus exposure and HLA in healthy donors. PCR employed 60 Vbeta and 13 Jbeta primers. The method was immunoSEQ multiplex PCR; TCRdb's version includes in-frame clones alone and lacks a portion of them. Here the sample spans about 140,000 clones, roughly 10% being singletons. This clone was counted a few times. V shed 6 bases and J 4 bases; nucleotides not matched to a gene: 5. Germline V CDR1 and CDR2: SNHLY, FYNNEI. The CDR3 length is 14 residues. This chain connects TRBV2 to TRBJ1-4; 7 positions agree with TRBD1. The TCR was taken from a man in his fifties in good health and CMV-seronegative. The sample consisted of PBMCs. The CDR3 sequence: CASRYRGVNEKLFF. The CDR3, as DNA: TGTGCCAGCAGGTACAGGGGCGTTAATGAAAAACTGTTTTTT. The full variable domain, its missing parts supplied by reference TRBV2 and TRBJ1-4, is EPEVTQTPSHQVTQMGQEVILRCVPISNHLYFYWYRQILGQKVEFLVSFYNNEISEKSEIFDDQFSVERPDGSNFTLKIRSTKLEDSAMYFCASRYRGVNEKLFFGSGTQLSVL.